Listed below are T cell receptor beta chains from one sample, sequenced in a study of CD8+ T cells in alopecia areata. Generated by immunoSEQ multiplex PCR, the TCRdb table keeps only in-frame clones and is missing some. Among under 350,000 clones listed, about 62% were seen once. This specimen consisted of CD4+ T cells sorted from blood, obtained at week 24, from a patient treated with tofacitinib. The receptors here all came from a human donor with alopecia areata. CDR3s include the opening cysteine and the closing phenylalanine or tryptophan. Each record gives: D gene, J gene, clone size, V gene, CDR3 protein, CDR3 DNA. The D gene is left open where the match is weak. Some rows have no size entry. The others give once, few or many, or a class for an expanded clone.

d_call: TRBD1; j_call: TRBJ2-7; clone_size: few; v_call: TRBV7-2; cdr3_aa: CASSLGWDRGYEQYF; cdr3_nt: TGTGCCAGCAGCTTAGGGTGGGACAGGGGCTACGAGCAGTACTTC
d_call: TRBD2; j_call: TRBJ2-5; clone_size: -; v_call: TRBV9; cdr3_aa: CASSVGTSGGLGETQYF; cdr3_nt: TGTGCCAGCAGCGTAGGGACTAGCGGGGGGCTCGGGGAGACCCAGTACTTC
d_call: -; j_call: TRBJ1-1; clone_size: few; v_call: TRBV9; cdr3_aa: CASSVGPLMNTEAFF; cdr3_nt: TGTGCCAGCAGCGTAGGTCCCTTGATGAACACTGAAGCTTTCTTT
d_call: -; j_call: TRBJ1-1; clone_size: -; v_call: TRBV4-3; cdr3_aa: CASSLRTAMNTEAFF; cdr3_nt: TGCGCCAGCAGCCTCCGGACAGCGATGAACACTGAAGCTTTCTTT
d_call: -; j_call: TRBJ2-3; clone_size: -; v_call: TRBV7-2; cdr3_aa: CATAFTDTQYF; cdr3_nt: TGTGCCACGGCTTTCACAGATACGCAGTATTTT
d_call: TRBD1; j_call: TRBJ2-3; clone_size: once; v_call: TRBV29-1; cdr3_aa: CSVTGGSTDTQYF; cdr3_nt: TGCAGCGTGACAGGGGGTAGCACAGATACGCAGTATTTT
d_call: TRBD1; j_call: TRBJ2-7; clone_size: -; v_call: TRBV7-2; cdr3_aa: CASSLSGTGAYEQYF; cdr3_nt: TGTGCCAGCAGCCTGTCCGGGACAGGGGCCTACGAGCAGTACTTC
d_call: -; j_call: TRBJ2-5; clone_size: -; v_call: TRBV11-2; cdr3_aa: CASSAGLQETQYF; cdr3_nt: TGTGCCAGCAGCGCGGGTCTCCAAGAGACCCAGTACTTC
d_call: -; j_call: TRBJ2-1; clone_size: -; v_call: TRBV10-3; cdr3_aa: CAIKGDGPPGQFF; cdr3_nt: TGTGCCATCAAAGGGGACGGGCCCCCCGGCCAGTTCTTC
d_call: -; j_call: TRBJ2-2; clone_size: few; v_call: TRBV29-1; cdr3_aa: CSGTKHTGELFF; cdr3_nt: TGCAGCGGAACCAAGCACACCGGGGAGCTGTTTTTT
d_call: TRBD1; j_call: TRBJ1-1; clone_size: -; v_call: TRBV6-6; cdr3_aa: CASSRSGTGGNTEAFF; cdr3_nt: TGTGCCAGCAGTCGTTCCGGGACAGGGGGCAACACTGAAGCTTTCTTT
d_call: TRBD1; j_call: TRBJ1-2; clone_size: -; v_call: TRBV7-9; cdr3_aa: CASSLWDREDYGYTF; cdr3_nt: TGTGCCAGCAGCTTATGGGACAGGGAGGACTATGGCTACACCTTC
d_call: -; j_call: TRBJ2-5; clone_size: -; v_call: TRBV5-1; cdr3_aa: CASSLDRAETQYF; cdr3_nt: TGCGCCAGCAGCTTGGACAGGGCTGAGACCCAGTACTTC
d_call: -; j_call: TRBJ1-5; clone_size: -; v_call: TRBV30; cdr3_aa: CAWSVRSHQPQHF; cdr3_nt: TGTGCCTGGAGTGTACGAAGCCATCAGCCCCAGCATTTT
d_call: -; j_call: TRBJ1-5; clone_size: few; v_call: TRBV4-1; cdr3_aa: CASSQDPHQPQHF; cdr3_nt: TGCGCCAGCAGCCAAGACCCTCATCAGCCCCAGCATTTT
d_call: -; j_call: TRBJ2-7; clone_size: -; v_call: TRBV7-2; cdr3_aa: CASSLLQNYEQYF; cdr3_nt: TGTGCCAGCAGCTTATTACAGAACTACGAGCAGTACTTC
d_call: -; j_call: TRBJ1-1; clone_size: -; v_call: TRBV5-1; cdr3_aa: CASSLTGWDTEAFF; cdr3_nt: TGCGCCAGCAGCTTGACGGGATGGGACACTGAAGCTTTCTTT
d_call: -; j_call: TRBJ2-1; clone_size: few; v_call: TRBV5-1; cdr3_aa: CASSLGAGTQNNEQFF; cdr3_nt: TGCGCCAGCAGCTTGGGGGCCGGGACACAGAACAATGAGCAGTTCTTC
d_call: -; j_call: TRBJ2-2; clone_size: -; v_call: TRBV29-1; cdr3_aa: CSVGTLNTGELFF; cdr3_nt: TGCAGCGTTGGGACACTGAACACCGGGGAGCTGTTTTTT
d_call: -; j_call: TRBJ2-7; clone_size: -; v_call: TRBV27; cdr3_aa: CASSRGPIASYEQYF; cdr3_nt: TGTGCCAGCAGTAGAGGACCGATAGCCTCCTACGAGCAGTACTTC
d_call: -; j_call: TRBJ1-2; clone_size: -; v_call: TRBV5-6; cdr3_aa: CASSFNRGDGYTF; cdr3_nt: TGTGCCAGCAGCTTCAACCGAGGGGATGGCTACACCTTC
d_call: TRBD2; j_call: TRBJ2-3; clone_size: -; v_call: TRBV30; cdr3_aa: CAYLLGLAGTDTQYF; cdr3_nt: TGTGCCTATCTCTTGGGACTAGCGGGCACAGATACGCAGTATTTT
d_call: -; j_call: TRBJ1-1; clone_size: -; v_call: TRBV20-1; cdr3_aa: CSARFNTEAFF; cdr3_nt: TGCAGTGCTAGATTTAACACTGAAGCTTTCTTT
d_call: -; j_call: TRBJ1-2; clone_size: -; v_call: TRBV30; cdr3_aa: CAWSKGGIGYGYTF; cdr3_nt: TGTGCCTGGAGTAAAGGGGGGATCGGCTATGGCTACACCTTC
d_call: -; j_call: TRBJ1-1; clone_size: -; v_call: TRBV5-6; cdr3_aa: CASSPRRSPATEAFF; cdr3_nt: TGTGCCAGCAGCCCCCGTCGCTCACCGGCCACTGAAGCTTTCTTT
d_call: TRBD1; j_call: TRBJ2-3; clone_size: -; v_call: TRBV6-6; cdr3_aa: CASGFRGDRDTDTQYF; cdr3_nt: TGTGCCAGCGGTTTCCGAGGGGACAGGGACACAGATACGCAGTATTTT
d_call: -; j_call: TRBJ1-2; clone_size: -; v_call: TRBV29-1; cdr3_aa: CSVEGQLGGGYTF; cdr3_nt: TGCAGCGTTGAAGGGCAGTTAGGTGGCGGCTACACCTTC
d_call: -; j_call: TRBJ2-7; clone_size: few; v_call: TRBV5-4; cdr3_aa: CASSFGTLYEQYF; cdr3_nt: TGTGCCAGCAGCTTCGGGACACTCTACGAGCAGTACTTC
d_call: -; j_call: TRBJ2-3; clone_size: few; v_call: TRBV10-3; cdr3_aa: CAISITDTQYF; cdr3_nt: TGTGCCATCAGTATCACAGATACGCAGTATTTT
d_call: TRBD1; j_call: TRBJ1-4; clone_size: few; v_call: TRBV5-6; cdr3_aa: CASSLPGQRNEKLFF; cdr3_nt: TGTGCCAGCAGCCTACCGGGACAGCGTAATGAAAAACTGTTTTTT
d_call: TRBD1; j_call: TRBJ2-2; clone_size: -; v_call: TRBV7-9; cdr3_aa: CATLYRGQVGELFF; cdr3_nt: TGTGCCACCCTATACAGGGGGCAAGTCGGGGAGCTGTTTTTT
d_call: TRBD1; j_call: TRBJ2-5; clone_size: -; v_call: TRBV19; cdr3_aa: CASSGTGVPETQYF; cdr3_nt: TGTGCCAGTAGTGGGACAGGGGTTCCGGAGACCCAGTACTTC
d_call: -; j_call: TRBJ2-1; clone_size: -; v_call: TRBV30; cdr3_aa: CAWSVRGANEQFF; cdr3_nt: TGTGCCTGGAGTGTACGGGGGGCAAATGAGCAGTTCTTC
d_call: TRBD1; j_call: TRBJ2-4; clone_size: once; v_call: TRBV2; cdr3_aa: CASSDGQGGVNIQYF; cdr3_nt: TGTGCCAGCAGTGACGGACAGGGAGGTGTAAACATTCAGTACTTC
d_call: TRBD1; j_call: TRBJ1-1; clone_size: -; v_call: TRBV7-2; cdr3_aa: CASSLGEGAGAFF; cdr3_nt: TGTGCCAGCAGCTTAGGGGAGGGGGCCGGTGCTTTCTTT
d_call: TRBD2; j_call: TRBJ2-1; clone_size: -; v_call: TRBV4-1; cdr3_aa: CASSQAGGGNNEQFF; cdr3_nt: TGCGCCAGCAGCCAGGCTGGCGGGGGGAACAATGAGCAGTTCTTC
d_call: -; j_call: TRBJ1-6; clone_size: few; v_call: TRBV5-4; cdr3_aa: CASSPGQEGHNSPLHF; cdr3_nt: TGTGCCAGCAGCCCAGGGCAGGAAGGGCATAATTCACCCCTCCACTTT
d_call: -; j_call: TRBJ1-2; clone_size: few; v_call: TRBV30; cdr3_aa: CAWRQGDYGYTF; cdr3_nt: TGTGCCTGGAGACAGGGTGACTATGGCTACACCTTC